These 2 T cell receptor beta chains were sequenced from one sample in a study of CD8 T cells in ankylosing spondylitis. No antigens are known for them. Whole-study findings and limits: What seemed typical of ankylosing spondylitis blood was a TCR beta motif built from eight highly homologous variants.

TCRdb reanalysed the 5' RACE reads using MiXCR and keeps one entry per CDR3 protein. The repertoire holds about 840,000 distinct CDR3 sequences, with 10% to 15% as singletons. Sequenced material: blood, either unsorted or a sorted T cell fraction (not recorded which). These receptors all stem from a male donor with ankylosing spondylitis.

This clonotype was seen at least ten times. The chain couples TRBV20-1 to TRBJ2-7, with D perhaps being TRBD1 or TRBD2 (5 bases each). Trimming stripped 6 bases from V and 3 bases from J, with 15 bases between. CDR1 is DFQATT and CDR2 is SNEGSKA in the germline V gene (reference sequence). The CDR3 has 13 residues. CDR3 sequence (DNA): TGCAGTGCCGCATTGGGACCCGACTACGAGCAGTACTTC. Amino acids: CSAALGPDYEQYF.

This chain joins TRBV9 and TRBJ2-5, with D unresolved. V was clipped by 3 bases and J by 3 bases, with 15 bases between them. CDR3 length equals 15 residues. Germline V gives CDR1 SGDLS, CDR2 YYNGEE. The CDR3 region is CASSADPRDKETQYF. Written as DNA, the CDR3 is TGTGCCAGCAGCGCCGATCCCAGAGATAAAGAGACCCAGTACTTC.